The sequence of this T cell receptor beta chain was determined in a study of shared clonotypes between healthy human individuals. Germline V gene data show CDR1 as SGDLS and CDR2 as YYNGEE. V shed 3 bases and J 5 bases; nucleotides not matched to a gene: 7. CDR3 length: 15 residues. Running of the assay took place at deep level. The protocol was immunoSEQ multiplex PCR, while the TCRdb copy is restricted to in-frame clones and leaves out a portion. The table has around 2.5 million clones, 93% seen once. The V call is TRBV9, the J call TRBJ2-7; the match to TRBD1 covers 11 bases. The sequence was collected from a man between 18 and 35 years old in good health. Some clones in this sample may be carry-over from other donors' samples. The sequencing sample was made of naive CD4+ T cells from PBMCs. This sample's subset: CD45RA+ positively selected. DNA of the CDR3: TGTGCCAGCAGCGGCGGGACAGGGGGTCCCAACGAGCAGTACTTC. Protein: CASSGGTGGPNEQYF.